This TCR beta chain was captured by sequencing in a study of T-cell memory formation after mild COVID-19. Overall study context: In these data, TCR clusters were largely donor specific.

As regards this clonotype: Its antigen is as yet unknown.

The ends were cut back, 1 base at V and 9 bases at J, with 13 bases in the middle. The CDR3 consists of 14 residues. Study-level points and caveats: Clones contracting across day 15 to 85 had a balanced CD4/CD8 profile; later expanding clones leaned CD4+. Chiefly within CM and EM were the contracting CD4+ clones; CD8+ ones were within EMRA.

MiXCR, run by TCRdb on the 5' RACE reads, gives a single entry per CDR3 protein. Seen here are around 340,000 distinct CDR3 sequences, 20% to 25% observed once, and the top ten hold approximately 12%. This chain joins TRBV12-3 or TRBV12-4 and TRBJ2-1; possibly TRBD2 for D (6 bases). Sequencing input: PBMCs or a T cell subset sorted from them (not recorded which). This receptor was obtained from an adult woman who had mild COVID-19 (a few samples of this study predate the infection). Cell type and time point are not known. Here the CDR3 reads CASSLGASDGEQFF. The CDR3 bases are TGTGCCAGCAGTTTAGGGGCTAGCGATGGTGAGCAGTTCTTC.